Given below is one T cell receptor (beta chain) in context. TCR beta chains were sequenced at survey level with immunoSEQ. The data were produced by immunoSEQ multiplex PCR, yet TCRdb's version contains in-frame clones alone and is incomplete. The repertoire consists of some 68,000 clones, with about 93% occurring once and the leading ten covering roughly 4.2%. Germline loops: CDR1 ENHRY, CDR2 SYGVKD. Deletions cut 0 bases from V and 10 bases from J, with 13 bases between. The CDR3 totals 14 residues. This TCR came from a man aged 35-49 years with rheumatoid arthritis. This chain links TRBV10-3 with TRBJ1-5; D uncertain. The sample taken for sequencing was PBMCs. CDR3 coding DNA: TGTGCCATCAGTGAGTCGAGGGATTCGAACCCCCAGCATTTT. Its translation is CAISESRDSNPQHF.